The entry below gives a single TCR beta chain sequence along with its context. This clonotype has just a few counts. No cognate antigen has been identified for it. The sample holds no much larger clone one base away, and base qualities are not on file. From its cysteine to its phenylalanine, the CDR3 spans 14 amino acids. Just the 42-base CDR3 DNA is kept, in frame starting at base 1. Deletion took 6 bases off V and 2 bases off J, with a span of 15 bases between the germline ends. The germline V gene supplies CDR1 SQVTM and CDR2 ANQGSEA. The sample comes from a study of blood T cells in healthy people across ages (dated by TCRdb to 2015 to 2017). Study-level background: Template switching captured roughly one uniquely barcoded TCR beta cDNA molecule per two T cells in model experiments. Using deep sequencing normalized with unique cDNA molecular identifiers, the study measured how TCR beta repertoire diversity changes with age. The donors were split into four age groups: young (average around 16 years), middle-aged (around 40), aged (roughly 60) and long-lived (more than 80). To avoid experimental bias, donors of different ages were spread randomly across the sequencing lanes. Using the same blood draw, the study looked at two additional independent replicas of 1 million unique cDNA reads for two donors, one aged 18 to 30 and the other aged 80 or older.

The donors were under 40 Caucasian individuals from Russia, aged roughly 6 to 100 years, who were systemically healthy. About 10 milliliters of peripheral blood were drawn from each donor into EDTA-treated Vacutainer tubes. PBMCs were isolated by Ficoll-Paque density-gradient centrifugation, with at least 6.5 million obtained per sample. Trizol reagent was used to extract total RNA from PBMCs, with at least 6 micrograms per sample. For every donor, flow cytometry on a PBMC aliquot measured the percentage of naive CD45RAhigh/CD27high T cells. What the study reported, not specific to this receptor: Compared with the aged group, the long-lived group had more naive CD4+ T cells, fewer expanded clones and increased TCR diversity, a pattern suggesting age selection. The percentage of naive T cells measured by flow cytometry correlated strongly with observed TCR beta diversity. Since profiling was done on bulk unsorted PBMCs, naive and antigen-experienced compartments could not be conclusively compared. Donor CMV infection status was unknown, potentially confounding age-related changes in expanded clonotypes. Observed TCR beta diversity per million T cells fell roughly linearly with age, and a significant reduction was already apparent by age about 38. Estimates of total diversity based on one million sequenced T cells were regarded as lower bounds and as underestimates.

Library method: 5' RACE. The reads were generated on an Illumina HiSeq 2500. A second PCR of about 6 to 11 cycles was performed with a sample-barcoded 5' primer and a J-beta primer mix. A unique molecular identifier was introduced onto each TCR beta cDNA molecule by a template-switch 5' adaptor carrying 12 random nucleotides. Each sample yielded at least 2.5 million CDR3-containing paired-end reads. The Mint cDNA synthesis kit, primed by a TRBC-specific oligonucleotide, was used to synthesize first-strand cDNA from all RNA. After uracil-DNA glycosylase treatment, a first 18-cycle PCR used universal primers M1SS and BC2_uni_R on all cDNA. In the source study's methods: Each sample was normalized by randomly selecting 1 million high-quality reads, each carrying a distinct molecular identifier. Reads with shared molecular identifiers were discarded instead of being binned into consensus sequences. MiTCR, set to a Q25 quality threshold and the strictest error-elimination algorithm, was used for CDR3 identification, clonotype clustering and error correction. Lower-bound total TCR beta diversity was estimated with a nonparametric unseen species model using Euler transformation. Clones were called with MiXCR by TCRdb after fastp trimmed the public reads at Q25, and only in-frame beta chains were retained. Entries that share a CDR3 protein sequence are merged under the most common genes and DNA. Here the V and J calls rest on TCRdb's processing, not on the authors' analysis. A total of 850,000 to 1,000,000 distinct CDR3 sequences appear in this sample, just over 50% of them only once. The ten largest clones add up to 20% to 25% of the sample.

The chain links TRBV29-1 with TRBJ2-3, with TRBD2 perhaps the D gene, on 5 matching bases. The source is an older woman in good health. The sample was blood. The sequenced DNA is TGCAGCGTCCCCCGGGCGGGCCTCACAGATACGCAGTATTTT. Translated, it reads CSVPRAGLTDTQYF.